This T cell receptor (beta chain) stems from a study of T-cell memory formation after mild COVID-19. On the study more broadly: TCR clusters were largely donor specific.

Study-wide results and limits: Most CD4+ clones that shrank were in CM and EM, while CD8+ ones turned up in EMRA. The finding that pre-infection memory included some responding clones suggested that cross-reactive memory joined.

As regards this clonotype: The antigen remains undetermined.

Using constant-segment primers, 5'RACE produced TCR alpha and TCR beta cDNA libraries carrying sample barcodes and UMIs. TCRdb reanalysed the 5' RACE reads using MiXCR and keeps one entry per CDR3 protein. The sample yields some 150,000 distinct CDR3 sequences, 6% seen once. The source material was PBMCs or a T cell subset sorted from them (not recorded which). The TCR originated in an adult woman who had mild COVID-19 (a few samples of this study predate the infection). Cell type and time point are not known.

CDR3 sequence (DNA): TGTGCCAGCAGCTTCCCTCGGGCGGGAGGGAGCACCGGGGAGCTGTTTTTT. Translating it yields CASSFPRAGGSTGELFF. This chain connects TRBV7-9 to TRBJ2-2; 9 nucleotides match TRBD2. The CDR3 covers 17 residues. J was trimmed by 4 bases and V by 3 bases; bases with no gene match: 9. Germline V gene sequence: CDR1 SEHNR, CDR2 FQNEAQ (reference sequence).